The clone carrying this TCR beta chain was detected many times. Its antigen is still unknown. The sample comes from a study of Graves' ophthalmopathy and Graves' hyperthyroidism. Study-level points and caveats: Stable hyperthyroidism and ophthalmopathy were told apart by a 13-signature model, which achieved around 88% sensitivity and around 77% specificity.

The germline V gene encodes CDR1 MNHEY and CDR2 SVGEGT. V dropped 6 bases and J dropped 10 bases, with 19 bases sitting between them. The CDR3 loop spans 14 amino acids. Transcripts of RNA were the source for amplifying TCR beta CDR3 regions. Second-round multiplex PCR came after first-round RT-PCR with HTBI primers. TCRdb ran MiXCR on the multiplex PCR reads and lists one entry per CDR3 protein. In the table there are 450,000 or so distinct CDR3 sequences, around 14% of which are singletons. The chain uses TRBV6-2 or TRBV6-3 and TRBJ1-5; unclear D gene. The specimen sequenced was blood. This TCR came from a woman aged 25 to 39 with Graves' ophthalmopathy. The CDR3 DNA sequence: TGTGCCAGCAGGACGAGGCAACGAACTCACCCCCAGCATTTT. Protein product: CASRTRQRTHPQHF.